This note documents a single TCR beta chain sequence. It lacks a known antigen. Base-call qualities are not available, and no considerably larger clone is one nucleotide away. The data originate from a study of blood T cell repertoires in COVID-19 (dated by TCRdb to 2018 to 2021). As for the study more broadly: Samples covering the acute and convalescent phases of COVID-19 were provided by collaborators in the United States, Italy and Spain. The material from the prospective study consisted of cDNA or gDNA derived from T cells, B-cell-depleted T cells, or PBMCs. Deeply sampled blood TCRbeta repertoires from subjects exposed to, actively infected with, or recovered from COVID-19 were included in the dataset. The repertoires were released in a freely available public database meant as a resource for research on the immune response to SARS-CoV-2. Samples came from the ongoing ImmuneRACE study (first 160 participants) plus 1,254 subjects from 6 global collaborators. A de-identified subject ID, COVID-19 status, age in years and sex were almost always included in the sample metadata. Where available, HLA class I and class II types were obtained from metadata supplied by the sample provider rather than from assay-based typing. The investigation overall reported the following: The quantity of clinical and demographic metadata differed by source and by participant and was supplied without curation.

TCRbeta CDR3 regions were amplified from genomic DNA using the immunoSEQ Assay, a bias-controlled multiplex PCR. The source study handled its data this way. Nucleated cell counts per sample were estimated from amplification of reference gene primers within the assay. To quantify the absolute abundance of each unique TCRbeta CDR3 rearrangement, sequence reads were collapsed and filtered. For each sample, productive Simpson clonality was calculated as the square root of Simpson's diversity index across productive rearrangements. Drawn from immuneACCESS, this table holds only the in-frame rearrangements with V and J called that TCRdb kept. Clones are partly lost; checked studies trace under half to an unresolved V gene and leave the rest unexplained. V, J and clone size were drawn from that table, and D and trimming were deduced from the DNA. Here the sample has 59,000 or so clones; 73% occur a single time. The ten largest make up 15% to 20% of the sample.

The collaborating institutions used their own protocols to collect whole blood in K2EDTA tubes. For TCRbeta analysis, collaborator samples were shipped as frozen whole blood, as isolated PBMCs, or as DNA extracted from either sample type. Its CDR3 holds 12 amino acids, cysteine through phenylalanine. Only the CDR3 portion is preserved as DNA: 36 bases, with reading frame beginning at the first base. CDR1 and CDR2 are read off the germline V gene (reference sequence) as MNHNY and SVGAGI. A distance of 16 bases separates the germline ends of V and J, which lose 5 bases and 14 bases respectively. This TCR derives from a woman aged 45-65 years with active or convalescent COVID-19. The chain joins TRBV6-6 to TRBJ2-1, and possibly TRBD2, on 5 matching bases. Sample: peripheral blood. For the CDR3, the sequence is CASSLLEGSEFF. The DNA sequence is TGTGCCAGCAGTCTTTTAGAGGGTTCGGAGTTCTTC.